The rows below give T cell receptor beta chains drawn from one sample of a study of PD-L1 blockade in urothelial cancer. The data were produced by immunoSEQ multiplex PCR, yet TCRdb's version contains in-frame clones alone and is incomplete. The sample consists of roughly 38,000 clones, 82% of them appearing once. Sequencing used PBMCs, obtained around atezolizumab (anti-PD-L1) treatment. The receptors derive from a man aged 60-69 years with urothelial cancer. Both conserved end residues are part of each CDR3. Each record gives: D gene, V gene, clone size, CDR3 length, J gene, CDR3 protein, CDR3 DNA. The D gene is left open where the match is weak. Where a row states a size, it is once, few, many or the class of an expanded clone; other rows omit it.

>TRBD1|TRBV5-1|NA|14|TRBJ1-1
CASSFRDRGTEAFF
TGCGCCAGCAGCTTCCGGGACAGGGGCACTGAAGCTTTCTTT
>TRBD1|TRBV7-2|once|13|TRBJ1-6
CASSLGQGRNLHF
TGTGCCAGCAGCTTGGGACAGGGAAGGAATCTCCACTTT
>TRBD2|TRBV5-4|NA|17|TRBJ2-7
CASSFPSGGLSSYEQYF
TGTGCCAGCAGCTTTCCTAGCGGGGGGTTGAGCTCCTACGAGCAGTACTTC
>NA|TRBV9|NA|14|TRBJ2-3
CASSVSLVADTQYF
TGTGCCAGCAGCGTCTCGTTAGTCGCAGATACGCAGTATTTT
>TRBD2|TRBV9|NA|14|TRBJ2-3
CASSKGLAADTQYF
TGTGCCAGCAGCAAGGGACTAGCGGCAGATACGCAGTATTTT
>TRBD2|TRBV5-1|NA|14|TRBJ2-5
CASSPGLAGETQYF
TGCGCCAGCAGCCCCGGACTAGCGGGGGAGACCCAGTACTTC
>NA|TRBV30|few|13|TRBJ2-5
CAWTPIEGTTQYF
TGTGCCTGGACCCCAATCGAGGGAACGACCCAGTACTTC
>NA|TRBV2|NA|15|TRBJ1-2
CASSTTSLGAYGYTF
TGTGCCAGCAGTACAACCTCTCTGGGAGCCTATGGCTACACCTTC
>NA|TRBV9|few|17|TRBJ1-1
CASSPRQTLELNTEAFF
TGTGCCAGCAGCCCTAGACAGACCCTTGAGCTAAACACTGAAGCTTTCTTT
>NA|TRBV30|NA|14|TRBJ1-1
CAWSLPGSPGEAFF
TGTGCCTGGAGTCTACCGGGGTCGCCAGGTGAAGCTTTCTTT
>TRBD1|TRBV28|NA|14|TRBJ1-1
CASRGQGGGTEAFF
TGTGCCAGCAGGGGACAGGGAGGGGGCACTGAAGCTTTCTTT
>TRBD2|TRBV28|once|14|TRBJ2-4
CASSFGGAKNIQYF
TGTGCCAGCAGTTTCGGGGGGGCCAAAAACATTCAGTACTTC
>TRBD1|TRBV16|NA|14|TRBJ2-7
CASSAGTGTYEQYF
TGTGCCAGCAGCGCAGGGACAGGGACCTACGAGCAGTACTTC
>NA|TRBV29-1|NA|12|TRBJ2-5
CSVGDFQETQYF
TGCAGCGTGGGGGACTTTCAAGAGACCCAGTACTTC
>TRBD1|TRBV7-9|NA|17|TRBJ2-2
CASSLPRGSSNTGELFF
TGTGCCAGCAGCTTACCCAGGGGGAGCAGTAACACCGGGGAGCTGTTTTTT
>TRBD2|TRBV6-1|NA|15|TRBJ2-5
CASSVASGVQETQYF
TGTGCCAGCAGTGTTGCTAGCGGGGTACAAGAGACCCAGTACTTC
>NA|TRBV6-1|NA|16|TRBJ1-1
CASSAGSPRGNTEAFF
TGTGCCAGCAGTGCCGGGTCCCCCCGTGGTAACACTGAAGCTTTCTTT
>NA|TRBV10-3|NA|16|TRBJ1-5
CAISESPGGGNQPQHF
TGTGCCATCAGTGAGAGCCCAGGTGGAGGGAATCAGCCCCAGCATTTT
>TRBD1|TRBV19|NA|16|TRBJ1-5
CASSPRDRGLDQPQHF
TGTGCCAGTAGTCCGCGGGACAGGGGACTCGATCAGCCCCAGCATTTT
>NA|TRBV28|few|18|TRBJ1-2
CASSSLQGDLDFNYGYTF
TGTGCCAGCAGTAGCTTACAGGGCGACCTTGACTTTAACTATGGCTACACCTTC
>TRBD2|TRBV30|NA|17|TRBJ2-5
CAWSVGTSGGAFETQYF
TGTGCCTGGAGTGTCGGGACTAGCGGGGGGGCCTTTGAGACCCAGTACTTC
>NA|TRBV5-1|NA|15|TRBJ1-6
CASSLATGNNSPLHF
TGCGCCAGCAGCTTGGCCACAGGGAACAATTCACCCCTCCACTTT
>NA|TRBV2|NA|15|TRBJ1-1
CASKERRSVDTEAFF
TGTGCCAGCAAAGAACGGCGGAGCGTGGACACTGAAGCTTTCTTT
>NA|TRBV14|once|15|TRBJ2-7
CASSQGLISSYEQYF
TGTGCCAGCAGCCAAGGTTTAATTAGCTCCTACGAGCAGTACTTC
>TRBD2|TRBV5-1|NA|16|TRBJ2-1
CASSLGTGTSRSEQFF
TGCGCCAGCAGCTTGGGCACCGGGACTAGTCGATCTGAGCAGTTCTTC
>NA|TRBV9|NA|17|TRBJ2-6
CASSVAQGPSGANVLTF
TGTGCCAGCAGCGTAGCGCAGGGTCCATCTGGGGCCAACGTCCTGACTTTC
>TRBD1|TRBV5-1|NA|16|TRBJ2-1
CASSSPPDRENNEQFF
TGCGCCAGCAGCAGCCCCCCGGACAGGGAAAACAATGAGCAGTTCTTC
>NA|TRBV10-3|NA|16|TRBJ2-6
CAIKSEGGGGANVLTF
TGTGCCATCAAGTCGGAGGGAGGTGGGGGGGCCAACGTCCTGACTTTC
>NA|TRBV28|NA|12|TRBJ1-1
CASRGVNTEAFF
TGTGCCAGCAGGGGCGTGAACACTGAAGCTTTCTTT
>TRBD2|TRBV28|NA|13|TRBJ2-5
CASFSGSQETQYF
TGTGCCAGCTTTAGCGGGAGCCAAGAGACCCAGTACTTC
>NA|TRBV9|NA|15|TRBJ1-6
CASSSYFGANSPLHF
TGTGCCAGCAGCTCCTACTTTGGGGCTAATTCACCCCTCCACTTT
>NA|TRBV5-8|NA|15|TRBJ1-5
CASSLGQVSNQPQHF
TGTGCCAGCAGCTTGGGACAGGTTAGCAATCAGCCCCAGCATTTT
>NA|TRBV11-2|NA|15|TRBJ2-5
CASSSGGLYQETQYF
TGTGCCAGCAGCTCCGGGGGATTGTACCAAGAGACCCAGTACTTC
>NA|TRBV5-1|NA|15|TRBJ2-2
CASSLSGGQTGELFF
TGCGCCAGCAGCTTGTCCGGGGGACAGACCGGGGAGCTGTTTTTT
>TRBD2|TRBV6-5|NA|15|TRBJ2-3
CASSKRGGRTDTQYF
TGTGCCAGCAGTAAGCGGGGGGGGAGAACAGATACGCAGTATTTT
>NA|TRBV28|NA|13|TRBJ1-5
CASSLFPSQPQHF
TGTGCCAGCAGTTTATTCCCCAGTCAGCCCCAGCATTTT
>NA|TRBV6-6|NA|15|TRBJ2-1
CASSYSSGDYNEQFF
TGTGCCAGCAGTTACTCTTCAGGGGACTACAATGAGCAGTTCTTC
>TRBD1|TRBV28|few|13|TRBJ1-1
CASSRDRGAEAFF
TGTGCCAGCTCGCGGGACAGGGGAGCTGAAGCTTTCTTT
>TRBD2|TRBV5-1|NA|17|TRBJ2-1
CASKAASGAKTGNEQFF
TGCGCCAGCAAAGCGGCTAGCGGGGCCAAAACGGGCAATGAGCAGTTCTTC
>TRBD1|TRBV11-2|NA|12|TRBJ2-7
CASSFTGVEQYF
TGTGCCAGCAGCTTCACAGGGGTCGAGCAGTACTTC
>TRBD2|TRBV5-6|NA|17|TRBJ2-1
CASSPETSSGGGNEQFF
TGTGCCAGCAGCCCAGAAACCTCTAGCGGGGGTGGCAATGAGCAGTTCTTC
>NA|TRBV7-9|NA|14|TRBJ1-1
CASSLASGYTEAFF
TGTGCCAGCAGCTTAGCGTCAGGCTACACTGAAGCTTTCTTT
>NA|TRBV7-8|NA|15|TRBJ1-3
CASAGTPARGNTIYF
TGTGCCAGCGCCGGGACACCGGCTCGTGGAAACACCATATATTTT
>TRBD1|TRBV18|NA|14|TRBJ2-5
CASSPPGQAWTQYF
TGTGCCAGCTCACCACCAGGACAGGCGTGGACCCAGTACTTC
>NA|TRBV19|NA|15|TRBJ2-1
CASSIDRSSYNEQFF
TGTGCCAGTAGTATAGACCGGAGCTCCTACAATGAGCAGTTCTTC
>NA|TRBV2|NA|14|TRBJ1-2
CASSVEQGGYGYTF
TGTGCCAGCAGCGTTGAACAGGGCGGCTATGGCTACACCTTC
>NA|TRBV28|NA|13|TRBJ2-7
CASSRQAPYEQYF
TGTGCCAGCAGTCGACAGGCCCCCTACGAGCAGTACTTC
>TRBD2|TRBV4-1|NA|19|TRBJ2-1
CASSDPKGTSGSSYNEQFF
TGCGCCAGCAGCGACCCGAAAGGGACTAGCGGGAGCTCCTACAATGAGCAGTTCTTC
>TRBD1|TRBV9|NA|16|TRBJ2-3
CASSVQGAPDTDTQYF
TGTGCCAGCAGCGTACAGGGGGCCCCTGACACAGATACGCAGTATTTT
>TRBD1|TRBV5-1|NA|15|TRBJ2-7
CASSLGGQGFYEQYF
TGCGCCAGCAGCTTGGGGGGACAGGGCTTCTACGAGCAGTACTTC
>TRBD1|TRBV27|NA|14|TRBJ1-4
CASSLSRGREKLFF
TGTGCCAGCAGTTTGAGCAGGGGGCGCGAAAAACTGTTTTTT
>NA|TRBV27|NA|13|TRBJ1-1
CASSFGGRTEAFF
TGTGCCAGCAGTTTCGGCGGGCGTACTGAAGCTTTCTTT
>NA|TRBV7-2|NA|15|TRBJ2-7
CASSSPLIRVEEQYF
TGTGCCAGCAGCTCCCCTCTAATCAGGGTCGAGGAGCAGTACTTC
>TRBD1|TRBV5-1|NA|14|TRBJ2-3
CASSVGQPADTQYF
TGCGCCAGCAGCGTGGGACAGCCGGCAGATACGCAGTATTTT
>TRBD2|TRBV27|NA|18|TRBJ2-2
CASSRRVAGALGTGELFF
TGTGCCAGCAGTCGGAGGGTAGCGGGGGCCCTTGGAACCGGGGAGCTGTTTTTT
>TRBD1|TRBV28|NA|13|TRBJ1-4
CASCPGGPEKLFF
TGTGCCAGCTGTCCAGGGGGGCCGGAAAAACTGTTTTTT
>TRBD1|TRBV11-1|NA|15|TRBJ2-7
CASSARQGRPLEQYF
TGTGCCAGCAGCGCCCGACAGGGGCGCCCTTTGGAGCAGTACTTC
>TRBD1|TRBV30|NA|15|TRBJ2-5
CAWRPGTGDMQTQYF
TGTGCCTGGAGACCCGGGACAGGGGATATGCAGACCCAGTACTTC
>TRBD1|TRBV29-1|NA|16|TRBJ2-6
CSVAGTGASGANVLTF
TGCAGCGTAGCCGGGACAGGGGCCTCTGGGGCCAACGTCCTGACTTTC
>TRBD1|TRBV28|NA|17|TRBJ2-6
CASLSGGVPSGANVLTF
TGTGCCAGTCTATCAGGGGGCGTACCCTCTGGGGCCAACGTCCTGACTTTC